These 4 T cell receptor beta chains share one sample of origin, sequenced in a study of beta chain features in type 1 diabetes. Expressed TCRB transcripts were sequenced because the isolated RNA had all been reverse transcribed beforehand. Profiled with immunoSEQ multiplex PCR; TCRdb holds only in-frame clones, not every one. Of hundreds of thousands of clones in the sample, roughly 12% are singletons; the top ten hold 0.02% to 0.025%. These TCRs are of unknown antigen specificity. Study-level results: Among all four CD4+ subsets, Type 1 diabetes patients had TCRB CDR3s that were moderately but significantly shorter.

Sequencing was carried out using naive CD4+ T cells from blood. These receptors all stem from a man younger than 30 with type 1 diabetes.

The rearrangement joins TRBV30 to TRBJ2-6, with D hard to call. Germline V gives CDR1 GTSNPN, CDR2 SVGIG (reference sequence). The CDR3 has 15 residues. The V gene lost 0 bases and the J gene lost 2 bases, with 8 bases spanning the gap. CDR3: CAWSVQPTGANVLTF. In DNA form, the CDR3 reads TGTGCCTGGAGTGTACAACCTACTGGGGCCAACGTCCTGACTTTC.

The gene calls are TRBV18 and TRBJ2-7, with unresolved D. The CDR3 contains 15 residues. V lost 6 bases, J lost 2 bases, and 17 bases lay in between. Germline-derived CDR1 and CDR2 are KGHSH and LQKENI. CDR3 in DNA: TGTGCCAGCTCCCCCTCCCCCGGGCCTCCCTACGAGCAGTACTTC. Translation: CASSPSPGPPYEQYF.

V usage is TRBV9 and J usage is TRBJ2-2, with D maybe TRBD1 (6 bases). V lost 3 bases, J lost 7 bases, and 10 bases lay in between. This CDR3 is 13 amino acids long. Germline CDR1 is SGDLS and CDR2 is YYNGEE. The CDR3 DNA follows: TGTGCCAGCAGCGAGACAGGCAGCGGGGAGCTGTTTTTT. This codes for CASSETGSGELFF.

The gene calls are TRBV30 and TRBJ1-2, with D possibly matching TRBD1 (6 bases). The CDR3 spans 13 residues. Germline-derived CDR1 and CDR2 are GTSNPN and SVGIG (reference sequence). Trimming stripped 2 bases from V and 6 bases from J, with 13 bases between. The CDR3 sequence: CAWSPGVLNGYTF. CDR3 DNA sequence: TGTGCCTGGAGTCCAGGGGTCTTAAATGGCTACACCTTC.